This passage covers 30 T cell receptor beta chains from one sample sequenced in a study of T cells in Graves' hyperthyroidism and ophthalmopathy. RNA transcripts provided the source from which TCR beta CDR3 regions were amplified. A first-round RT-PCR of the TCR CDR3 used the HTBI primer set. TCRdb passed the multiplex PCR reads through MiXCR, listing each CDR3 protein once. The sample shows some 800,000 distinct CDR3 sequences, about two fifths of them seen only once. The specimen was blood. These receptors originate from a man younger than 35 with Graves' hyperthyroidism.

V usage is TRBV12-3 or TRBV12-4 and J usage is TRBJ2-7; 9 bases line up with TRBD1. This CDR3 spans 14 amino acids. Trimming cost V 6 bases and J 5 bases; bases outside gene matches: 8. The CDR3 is CASRTGTGFDEQYF. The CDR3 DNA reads TGTGCCAGCAGGACCGGGACAGGGTTTGACGAGCAGTACTTC.

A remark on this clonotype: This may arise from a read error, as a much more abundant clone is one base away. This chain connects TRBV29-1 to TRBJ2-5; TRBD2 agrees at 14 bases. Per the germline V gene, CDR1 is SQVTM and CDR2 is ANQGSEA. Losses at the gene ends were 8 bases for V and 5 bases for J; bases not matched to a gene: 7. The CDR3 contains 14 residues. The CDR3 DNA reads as TGCAGCTCCCGACTAGCGGGAGGGTCGGAGACCCAGTACTTC. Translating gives CSSRLAGGSETQYF.

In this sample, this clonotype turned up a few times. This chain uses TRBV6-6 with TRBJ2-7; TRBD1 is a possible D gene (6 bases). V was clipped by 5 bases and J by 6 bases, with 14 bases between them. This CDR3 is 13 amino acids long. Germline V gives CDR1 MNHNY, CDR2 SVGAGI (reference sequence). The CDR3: CASSTDRTGEQYF. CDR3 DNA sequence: TGTGCCAGCAGTACCGACAGGACCGGCGAGCAGTACTTC.

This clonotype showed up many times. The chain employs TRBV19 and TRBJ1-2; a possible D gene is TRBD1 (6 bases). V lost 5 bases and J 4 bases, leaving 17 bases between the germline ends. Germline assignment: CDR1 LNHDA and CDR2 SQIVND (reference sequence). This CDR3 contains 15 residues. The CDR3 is CASSAPPTGPYGYTF. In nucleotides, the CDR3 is TGTGCCAGTAGTGCACCCCCGACAGGACCCTATGGCTACACCTTC.

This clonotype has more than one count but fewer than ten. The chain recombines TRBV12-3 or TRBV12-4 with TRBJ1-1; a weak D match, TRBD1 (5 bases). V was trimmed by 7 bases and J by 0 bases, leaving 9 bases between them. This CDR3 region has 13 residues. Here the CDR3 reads CASTGYMNTEAFF. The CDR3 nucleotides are TGTGCCAGCACAGGGTACATGAACACTGAAGCTTTCTTT.

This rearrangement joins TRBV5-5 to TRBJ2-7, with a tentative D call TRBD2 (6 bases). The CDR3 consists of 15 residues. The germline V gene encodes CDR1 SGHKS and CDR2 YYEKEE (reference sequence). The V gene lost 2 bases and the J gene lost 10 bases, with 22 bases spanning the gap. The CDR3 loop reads CASSLAGSGGAGQYF. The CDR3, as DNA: TGTGCCAGCAGCTTAGCTGGTAGCGGTGGGGCCGGACAGTACTTC.

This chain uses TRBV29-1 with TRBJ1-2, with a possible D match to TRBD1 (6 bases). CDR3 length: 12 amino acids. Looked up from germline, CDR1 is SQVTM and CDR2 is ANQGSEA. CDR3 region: CSEPGAGPGYTF. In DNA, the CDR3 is TGCAGTGAGCCAGGGGCCGGGCCGGGCTACACCTTC.

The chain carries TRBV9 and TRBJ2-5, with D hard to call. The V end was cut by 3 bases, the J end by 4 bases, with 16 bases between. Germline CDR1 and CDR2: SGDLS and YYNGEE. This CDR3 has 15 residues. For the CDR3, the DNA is TGTGCCAGCAGCGCCGTGATAGGGCAGCGAGAGACCCAGTACTTC. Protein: CASSAVIGQRETQYF.

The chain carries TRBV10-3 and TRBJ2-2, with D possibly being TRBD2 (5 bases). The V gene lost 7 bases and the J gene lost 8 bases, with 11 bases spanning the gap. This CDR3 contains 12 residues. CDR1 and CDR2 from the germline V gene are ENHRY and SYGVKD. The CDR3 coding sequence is TGTGCCATCAACGAAGCGGAGGGGGAGCTGTTTTTT. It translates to CAINEAEGELFF.

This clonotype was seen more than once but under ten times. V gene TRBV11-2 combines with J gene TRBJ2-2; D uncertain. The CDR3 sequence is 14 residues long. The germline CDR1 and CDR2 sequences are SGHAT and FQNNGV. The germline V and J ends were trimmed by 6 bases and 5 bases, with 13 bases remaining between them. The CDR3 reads CASSPTPRTGELFF. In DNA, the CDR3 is TGTGCCAGCAGTCCCACCCCCAGGACCGGGGAGCTGTTTTTT.

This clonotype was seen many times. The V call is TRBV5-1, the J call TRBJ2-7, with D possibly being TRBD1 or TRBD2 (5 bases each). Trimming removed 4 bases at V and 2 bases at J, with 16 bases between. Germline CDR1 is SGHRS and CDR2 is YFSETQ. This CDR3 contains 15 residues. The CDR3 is CASSGARGLTYEQYF. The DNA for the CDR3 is TGCGCCAGCAGCGGGGCGAGGGGCCTTACCTACGAGCAGTACTTC.

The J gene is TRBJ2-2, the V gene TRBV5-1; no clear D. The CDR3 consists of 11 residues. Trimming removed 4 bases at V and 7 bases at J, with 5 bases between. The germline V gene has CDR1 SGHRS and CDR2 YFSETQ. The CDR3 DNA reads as TGCGCCAGCAGCGTGTTCGGGGAGCTGTTTTTT. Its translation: CASSVFGELFF.

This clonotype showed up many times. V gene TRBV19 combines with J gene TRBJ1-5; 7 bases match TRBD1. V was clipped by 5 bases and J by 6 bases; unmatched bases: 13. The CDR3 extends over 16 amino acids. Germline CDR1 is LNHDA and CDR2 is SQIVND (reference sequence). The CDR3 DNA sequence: TGTGCCAGTAGTGCCCGCGACAGGGTTTACGGTCAGCCCCAGCATTTT. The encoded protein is CASSARDRVYGQPQHF.

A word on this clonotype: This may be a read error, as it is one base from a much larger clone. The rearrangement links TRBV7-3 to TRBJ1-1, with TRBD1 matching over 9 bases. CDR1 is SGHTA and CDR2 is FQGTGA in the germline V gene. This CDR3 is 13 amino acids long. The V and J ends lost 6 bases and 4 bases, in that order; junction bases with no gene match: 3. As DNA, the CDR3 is TGTGCCAGCAGGTACAGGGGGCTCACTGAAGCTTTCTTT. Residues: CASRYRGLTEAFF.

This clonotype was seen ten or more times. CDR3 coding DNA: TGCAGCGTTGTCCAAGAGACCCAGTACTTC. As protein: CSVVQETQYF. The J gene is TRBJ2-5, the V gene TRBV29-1; unclear D gene. V gave up 4 bases and J gave up 1 base, with 1 base separating them. Germline CDR1 is SQVTM and CDR2 is ANQGSEA. This CDR3 has 10 residues.

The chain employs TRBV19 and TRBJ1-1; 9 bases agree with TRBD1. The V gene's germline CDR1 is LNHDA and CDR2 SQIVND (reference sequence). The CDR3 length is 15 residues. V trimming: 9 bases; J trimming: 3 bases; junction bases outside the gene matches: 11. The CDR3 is CASSYYDRGDTEAFF. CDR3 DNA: TGTGCCAGCAGCTATTATGACAGGGGGGACACTGAAGCTTTCTTT.

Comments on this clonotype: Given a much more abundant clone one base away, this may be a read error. CDR3 amino acids: CSVVSSCEQYF. CDR3 sequence (DNA): TGCAGCGTGGTCAGCTCCTGCGAGCAGTACTTC. The V and J genes are TRBV29-1 and TRBJ2-7; D is ambiguous. CDR3 length: 11 residues. Per the germline V gene, CDR1 is SQVTM and CDR2 is ANQGSEA.

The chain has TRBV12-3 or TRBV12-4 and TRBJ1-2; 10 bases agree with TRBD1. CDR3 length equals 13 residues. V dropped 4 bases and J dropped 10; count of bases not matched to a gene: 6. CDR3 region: CASSWTGGSTYTF. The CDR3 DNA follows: TGTGCCAGCAGTTGGACAGGGGGTTCAACCTACACCTTC.

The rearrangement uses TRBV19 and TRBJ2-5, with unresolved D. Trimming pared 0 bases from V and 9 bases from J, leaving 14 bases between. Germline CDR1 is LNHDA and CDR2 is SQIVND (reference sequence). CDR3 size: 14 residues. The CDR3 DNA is TGTGCCAGTAGTATAGATCATGGGGATCAGCCCCAGTACTTC. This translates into CASSIDHGDQPQYF.

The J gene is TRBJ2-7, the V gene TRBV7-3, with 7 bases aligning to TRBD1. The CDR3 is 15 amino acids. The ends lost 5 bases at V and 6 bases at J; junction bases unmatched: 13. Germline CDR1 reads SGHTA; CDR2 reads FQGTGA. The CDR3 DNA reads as TGTGCCAGCAGCCAAGAACAGGGGACATCAGGCGAGCAGTACTTC. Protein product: CASSQEQGTSGEQYF.

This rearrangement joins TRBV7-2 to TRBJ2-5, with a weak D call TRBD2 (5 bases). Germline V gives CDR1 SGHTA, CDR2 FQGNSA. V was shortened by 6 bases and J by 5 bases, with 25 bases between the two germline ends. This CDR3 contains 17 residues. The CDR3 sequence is CASSSPKSAAGYETQYF. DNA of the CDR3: TGTGCCAGCAGTTCTCCCAAGTCAGCGGCCGGGTACGAGACCCAGTACTTC.

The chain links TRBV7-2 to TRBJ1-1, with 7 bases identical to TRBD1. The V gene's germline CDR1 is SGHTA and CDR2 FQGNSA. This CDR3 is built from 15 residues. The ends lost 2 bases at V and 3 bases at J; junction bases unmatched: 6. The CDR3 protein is CASSLHTGVHTEAFF. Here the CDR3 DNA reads TGTGCCAGCAGCTTACATACAGGGGTTCACACTGAAGCTTTCTTT.

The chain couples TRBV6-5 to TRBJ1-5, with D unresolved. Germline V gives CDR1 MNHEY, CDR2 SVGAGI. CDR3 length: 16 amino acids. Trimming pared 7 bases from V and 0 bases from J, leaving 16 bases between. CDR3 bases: TGTGCCAGCATTAAAACGGACCGAGTTAGCAATCAGCCCCAGCATTTT. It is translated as CASIKTDRVSNQPQHF.

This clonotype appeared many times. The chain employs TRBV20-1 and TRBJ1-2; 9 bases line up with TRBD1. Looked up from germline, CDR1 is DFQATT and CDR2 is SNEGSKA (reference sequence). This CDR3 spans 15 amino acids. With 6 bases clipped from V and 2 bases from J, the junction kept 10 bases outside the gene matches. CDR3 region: CSASHPGQGNYGYTF. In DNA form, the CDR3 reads TGCAGTGCCTCCCATCCCGGACAGGGGAACTATGGCTACACCTTC.

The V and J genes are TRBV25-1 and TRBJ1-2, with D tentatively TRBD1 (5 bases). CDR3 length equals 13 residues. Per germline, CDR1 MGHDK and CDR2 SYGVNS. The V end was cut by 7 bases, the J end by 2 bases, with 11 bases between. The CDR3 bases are TGTGCCAGCATCTCCGGGGGGAACTATGGCTACACCTTC. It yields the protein CASISGGNYGYTF.

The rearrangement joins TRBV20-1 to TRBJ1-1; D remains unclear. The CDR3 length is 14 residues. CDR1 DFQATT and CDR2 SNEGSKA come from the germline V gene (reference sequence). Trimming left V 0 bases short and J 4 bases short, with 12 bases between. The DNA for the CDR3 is TGCAGTGCTAGAGATCAGAGACTCGCCACTGAAGCTTTCTTT. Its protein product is CSARDQRLATEAFF.

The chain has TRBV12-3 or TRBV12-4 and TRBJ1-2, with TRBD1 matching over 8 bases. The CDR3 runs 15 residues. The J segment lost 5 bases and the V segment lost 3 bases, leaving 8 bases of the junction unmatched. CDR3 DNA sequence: TGTGCCAGCAGTTTGAATATTGACAGGGGTTATGGCTACACCTTC. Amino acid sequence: CASSLNIDRGYGYTF.

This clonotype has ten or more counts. CDR3 DNA sequence: TGTGCCAGCAGCTTAGAAGGGAGCTCCTACGAGCAGTACTTC. Its protein product is CASSLEGSSYEQYF. The chain is built from TRBV7-8 and TRBJ2-7, with D perhaps TRBD2 (5 bases). CDR3 size: 14 residues. Per the germline V gene, CDR1 is SGHVS and CDR2 is FQNEAQ. Trimming removed 1 base at V and 0 bases at J, with 7 bases between.

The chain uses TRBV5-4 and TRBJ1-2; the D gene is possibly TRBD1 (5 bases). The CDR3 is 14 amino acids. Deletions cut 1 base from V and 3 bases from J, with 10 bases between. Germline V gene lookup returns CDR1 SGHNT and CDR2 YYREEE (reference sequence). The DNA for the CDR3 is TGTGCCAGCAGCTTGAGCGGGGGGGACTATGGCTACACCTTC. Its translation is CASSLSGGDYGYTF.

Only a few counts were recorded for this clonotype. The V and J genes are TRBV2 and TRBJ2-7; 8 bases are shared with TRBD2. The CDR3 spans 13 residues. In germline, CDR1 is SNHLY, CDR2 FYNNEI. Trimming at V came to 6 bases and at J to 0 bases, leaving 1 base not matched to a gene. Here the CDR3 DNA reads TGTGCCAGCAGACTAGCGGTCTCCTACGAGCAGTACTTC. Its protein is CASRLAVSYEQYF.